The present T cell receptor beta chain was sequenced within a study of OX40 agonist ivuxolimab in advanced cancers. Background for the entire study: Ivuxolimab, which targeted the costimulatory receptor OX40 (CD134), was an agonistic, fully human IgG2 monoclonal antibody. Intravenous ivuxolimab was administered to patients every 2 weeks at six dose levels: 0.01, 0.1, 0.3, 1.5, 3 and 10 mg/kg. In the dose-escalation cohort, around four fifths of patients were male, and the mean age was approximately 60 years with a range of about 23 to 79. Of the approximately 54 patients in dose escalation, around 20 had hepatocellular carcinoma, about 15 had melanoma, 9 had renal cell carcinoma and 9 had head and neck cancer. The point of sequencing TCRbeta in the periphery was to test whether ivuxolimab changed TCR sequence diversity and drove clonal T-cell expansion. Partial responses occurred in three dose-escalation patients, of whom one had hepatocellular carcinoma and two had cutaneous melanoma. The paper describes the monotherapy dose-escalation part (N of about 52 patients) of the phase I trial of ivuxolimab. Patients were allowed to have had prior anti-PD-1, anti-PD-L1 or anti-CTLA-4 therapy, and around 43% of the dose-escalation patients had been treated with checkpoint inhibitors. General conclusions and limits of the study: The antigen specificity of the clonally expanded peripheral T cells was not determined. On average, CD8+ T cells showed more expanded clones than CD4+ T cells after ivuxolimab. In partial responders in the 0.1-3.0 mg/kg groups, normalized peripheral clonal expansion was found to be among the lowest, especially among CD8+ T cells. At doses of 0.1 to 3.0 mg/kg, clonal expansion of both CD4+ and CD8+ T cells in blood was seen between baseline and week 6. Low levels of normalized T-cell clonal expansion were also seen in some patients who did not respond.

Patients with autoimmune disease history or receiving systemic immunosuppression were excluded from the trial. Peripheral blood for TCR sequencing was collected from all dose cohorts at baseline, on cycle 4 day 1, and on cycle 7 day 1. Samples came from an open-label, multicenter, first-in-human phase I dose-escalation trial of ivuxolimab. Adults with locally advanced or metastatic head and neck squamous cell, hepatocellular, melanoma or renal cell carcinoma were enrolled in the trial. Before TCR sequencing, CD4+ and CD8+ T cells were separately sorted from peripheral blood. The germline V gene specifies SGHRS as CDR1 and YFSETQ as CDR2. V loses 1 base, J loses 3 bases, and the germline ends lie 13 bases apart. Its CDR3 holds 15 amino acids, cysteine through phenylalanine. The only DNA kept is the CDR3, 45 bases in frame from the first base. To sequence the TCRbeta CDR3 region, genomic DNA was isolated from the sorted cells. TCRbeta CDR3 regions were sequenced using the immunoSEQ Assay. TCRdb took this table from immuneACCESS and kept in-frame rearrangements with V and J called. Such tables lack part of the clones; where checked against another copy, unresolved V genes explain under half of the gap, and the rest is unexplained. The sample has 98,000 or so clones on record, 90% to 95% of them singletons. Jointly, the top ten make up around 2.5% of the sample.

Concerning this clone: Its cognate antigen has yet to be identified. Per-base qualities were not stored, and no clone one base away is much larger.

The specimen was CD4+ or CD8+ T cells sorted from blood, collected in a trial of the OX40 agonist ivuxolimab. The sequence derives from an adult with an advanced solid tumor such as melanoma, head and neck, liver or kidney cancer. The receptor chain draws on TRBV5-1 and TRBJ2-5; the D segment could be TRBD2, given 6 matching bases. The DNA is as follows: TGCGCCAGCAGCTTGTCAGGACTATGGAAAGAGACCCAGTACTTC. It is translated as CASSLSGLWKETQYF.